The 25 T cell receptor beta chains below all came from one sample that was sequenced in a study of blood T cell repertoires in COVID-19 (TCRdb year 2020). Library creation used the immunoSEQ multiplex PCR assay. TCRdb re-hosts the immuneACCESS table, in-frame sequences only. Its copies lack some clones; in the studies checked, an unresolved V gene accounts for under half of them, and the cause for the rest is not known. The sample includes approximately 89,000 clones, with around 92% observed a single time. Roughly 6.4% of the sample goes to the ten largest clones. Material: peripheral blood. The receptors come from a woman aged 55-69 years with active COVID-19.

The V and J genes are TRBV24-1 and TRBJ2-1; maybe TRBD1 (6 bases). The V gene's germline CDR1 is KGHDR and CDR2 SFDVKD. The CDR3 extends over 16 amino acids. V lost 3 bases and J lost 0, with 11 bases in between. The DNA of the CDR3 is TGTGCCACCAGTGATCGACAGGTGTACTCCTACAATGAGCAGTTCTTC. Its protein product is CATSDRQVYSYNEQFF.

J is TRBJ2-1 and V is TRBV3-1 (or the pseudogene TRBV3-2); 9 nucleotides agree with TRBD1. After removal of 3 bases from V and 2 bases from J, the junction contained 2 bases not matched to a gene. Germline values: CDR1 LGHDT, CDR2 YNNKEL (reference sequence). CDR3 size: 15 residues. CDR3: CASSQRDRAYNEQFF. The CDR3 DNA sequence: TGTGCCAGCAGCCAGAGGGACAGGGCCTACAATGAGCAGTTCTTC.

The chain carries TRBV20-1 and TRBJ2-1, with 11 bases lining up with TRBD2. Germline loops: CDR1 DFQATT, CDR2 SNEGSKA (reference sequence). After removal of 3 bases from V and 0 bases from J, the junction contained 7 bases not matched to a gene. The CDR3 consists of 17 residues. The CDR3 DNA follows: TGCAGTGCTAGTACTAGCGGGAGCCCGAGCTCCTACAATGAGCAGTTCTTC. This sequence encodes CSASTSGSPSSYNEQFF.

The gene calls are TRBV4-1 and TRBJ2-1; TRBD2 matches at 12 bases. The germline CDR1 and CDR2 sequences are MGHRA and YSYEKL. Germline trimming cut 0 bases from V and 12 bases from J; bases unmatched to any gene: 6. This CDR3 is 15 amino acids long. CDR3 loop: CASSQDLAGGLGQFF. The CDR3 DNA sequence: TGCGCCAGCAGCCAAGACCTAGCGGGGGGGCTTGGGCAGTTCTTC.

V and J are TRBV27 and TRBJ1-6; 9 bases agree with TRBD1. CDR3 length: 15 amino acids. The V gene end was trimmed by 4 bases and the J gene end by 5 bases; junction bases not matched to a gene: 3. CDR1 and CDR2 from the germline V gene are MNHEY and SMNVEV (reference sequence). The CDR3 bases are TGTGCCAGCAGTTCCGGGACAGGGCATAATTCACCCCTCCACTTT. This encodes CASSSGTGHNSPLHF.

Details on this clone: At the DNA level, this CDR3 is encoded by other sequences in the same sample as well. The chain links TRBV6-6 to TRBJ1-1; possibly TRBD1 for D (6 bases). Per the germline V gene, CDR1 is MNHNY and CDR2 is SVGAGI (reference sequence). The length of the CDR3 is 11 residues. V dropped 5 bases and J dropped 8 bases, with 9 bases sitting between them. CDR3 nucleotide sequence: TGTGCCAGCAGTCTGACAGGAGAAGCTTTCTTT. This gives the protein CASSLTGEAFF.

The rearrangement uses TRBV24-1 and TRBJ2-3, with D maybe TRBD1 (6 bases). The V end lost 0 bases, the J end lost 0 bases, and 6 bases lay between the germline ends. Germline assignment: CDR1 KGHDR and CDR2 SFDVKD. This CDR3 has 15 residues. CDR3 DNA sequence: TGTGCCACCAGTGATTTGCAGGGGAGCACAGATACGCAGTATTTT. Its protein is CATSDLQGSTDTQYF.

J is TRBJ2-1 and V is TRBV21-1; the table names TRBD2, a call not compared with the DNA. TRBV21-1 is a listed pseudogene. This CDR3 has 16 residues. The CDR3 loop reads CASSKPSGNPYNEQFF. CDR3 nucleotide sequence: TGTGCCAGCAGCAAACCGAGCGGGAATCCGTACAATGAGCAGTTCTTC.

The V call is TRBV5-1, the J call TRBJ2-4; 13 positions match TRBD2. The CDR3 is 16 residues long. In germline, CDR1 is SGHRS, CDR2 YFSETQ. The V segment lost 3 bases and the J segment 7 bases; nucleotides outside the gene matches: 7. CDR3 protein: CASSSPTSGRTNIQYF. CDR3 in DNA: TGCGCCAGCAGCTCACCGACTAGCGGGAGGACGAACATTCAGTACTTC.

This chain joins TRBV10-3 and TRBJ1-1; the match to TRBD1 covers 7 bases. Germline lookup yields CDR1 ENHRY and CDR2 SYGVKD. The CDR3 totals 13 residues. J was trimmed by 5 bases and V by 3 bases; bases with no gene match: 3. The CDR3 coding sequence is TGTGCCATCAGTGAACCAGGGGGAACTGAAGCTTTCTTT. It is translated as CAISEPGGTEAFF.

This clone was seen a single time. The rearrangement joins TRBV19 to TRBJ1-5; a weak D match, TRBD1 (5 bases). With 10 bases removed from V and 3 bases from J, the gap between germline ends came to 16 bases. In germline, CDR1 is LNHDA, CDR2 SQIVND (reference sequence). CDR3 length: 14 residues. The CDR3 sequence is CATTVGDYNQPQHF. In nucleotides, the CDR3 is TGTGCCACGACGGTAGGGGACTACAATCAGCCCCAGCATTTT.

The rearrangement links TRBV5-8 to TRBJ1-5, with TRBD1 matching 9 bases. This CDR3 contains 13 residues. V shed 4 bases and J 11 bases; nucleotides not matched to a gene: 7. Germline assignment: CDR1 SGHTS and CDR2 YDEGEE. The CDR3 loop is CASSPFRDRAQHF. CDR3 DNA: TGTGCCAGCAGCCCCTTTCGGGACAGGGCCCAGCATTTT.

The CDR3 loop reads CAWSRGRGFGNTIYF. CDR3 nucleotide sequence: TGTGCCTGGAGCCGGGGTAGAGGGTTTGGAAACACCATATATTTT. This chain uses TRBV30 with TRBJ1-3; D gene uncertain. Per germline, CDR1 GTSNPN and CDR2 SVGIG (reference sequence). Trimming left V 3 bases short and J 3 bases short, with 15 bases between. The CDR3 sequence is 15 residues long.

The chain joins TRBV6-6 to TRBJ1-1, with a possible D match to TRBD1 (5 bases). The V gene's germline CDR1 is MNHNY and CDR2 SVGAGI (reference sequence). The CDR3 contains 14 residues. V lost 4 bases and J 8 bases, leaving 17 bases between the germline ends. The CDR3 protein is CASSSTRETYEAFF. The CDR3 region has the DNA TGTGCCAGCAGTTCCACCAGGGAAACATACGAAGCTTTCTTT.

This clone appeared once. CDR3 sequence (DNA): TGTGCCAGCAGTTTCCTAAAACCGGTGAACACTGAAGCTTTCTTT. It specifies CASSFLKPVNTEAFF. V gene TRBV28 combines with J gene TRBJ1-1, with no clear D. The germline CDR1 and CDR2 sequences are MDHEN and SYDVKM. The CDR3 loop spans 15 amino acids. V lost 3 bases to trimming and J lost 0 bases, with 11 bases between them.

The rearrangement links TRBV11-2 to TRBJ2-1; a weak D match, TRBD1 (6 bases). This CDR3 region has 16 residues. Trimming removed 5 bases at V and 1 base at J, with 15 bases between. Germline CDR1 reads SGHAT; CDR2 reads FQNNGV. For the CDR3, the DNA is TGTGCCAGCAGCGTACGCAGGGGAAGGTCCTACAATGAGCAGTTCTTC. This codes for CASSVRRGRSYNEQFF.

The chain couples TRBV11-2 to TRBJ2-2, with a possible D match to TRBD2 (6 bases). The CDR3 has 13 amino acids. Trimming removed 5 bases from V and 5 bases from J, with 9 bases in between. Per germline, CDR1 SGHAT and CDR2 FQNNGV. DNA of the CDR3: TGTGCCAGCAGCGGGACTTCTACCGGGGAGCTGTTTTTT. The encoded protein is CASSGTSTGELFF.

This sequence joins TRBV6-1 and TRBJ1-5; possible D gene TRBD1, 6 bases. Trimming left V 4 bases short and J 0 bases short, with 19 bases between. The germline V gene encodes CDR1 MNHNS and CDR2 SASEGT. There are 18 residues in the CDR3. DNA for the CDR3: TGTGCCAGCAGTGTCATCCGCCGGGACACTTATAGCAATCAGCCCCAGCATTTT. It is translated as CASSVIRRDTYSNQPQHF.

The chain recombines TRBV25-1 with TRBJ1-4; D is undetermined. Trimming removed 8 bases at V and 7 bases at J, with 23 bases between. Germline-derived CDR1 and CDR2 are MGHDK and SYGVNS. This CDR3 has 16 residues. The CDR3 loop is CASAPTHDAGGEKLFF. CDR3 bases: TGTGCCAGCGCCCCCACGCACGACGCGGGAGGTGAAAAACTGTTTTTT.

J is TRBJ2-1 and V is TRBV7-9; 13 bases match TRBD2. Per germline, CDR1 SEHNR and CDR2 FQNEAQ (reference sequence). CDR3 length: 18 amino acids. The ends lost 3 bases at V and 10 bases at J; junction bases unmatched: 15. The CDR3 DNA reads as TGTGCCAGCAGCTTTGGTTGGGCAACACTAGCGGGGGGGAAGGAGCAGTTCTTC. It translates to CASSFGWATLAGGKEQFF. The whole variable domain, remainder taken from reference TRBV7-9 and TRBJ2-1, is DTGVSQNPRHKITKRGQNVTFRCDPISEHNRLYWYRQTLGQGPEFLTYFQNEAQLEKSRLLSDRFSAERPKGSFSTLEIQRTEQGDSAMYLCASSFGWATLAGGKEQFFGPGTRLTVL.

The rearrangement links TRBV21-1 to TRBJ1-1. TRBV21-1 is given as a pseudogene. CDR3 length: 16 residues. CDR3 nucleotide sequence: TGTGCCAGCAGTGGTGGGGAGCTACACAATCGCACTGAAGCTTTCTTT. As protein: CASSGGELHNRTEAFF.

The J gene is TRBJ2-7, the V gene TRBV3-1 (or the pseudogene TRBV3-2); TRBD2 is a possible D gene (6 bases). V lost 1 base and J lost 3, with 13 bases in between. The CDR3 totals 15 residues. Germline CDR1 is LGHDT and CDR2 is YNNKEL (reference sequence). CDR3: CASSQAIGGNYEQYF. The CDR3 nucleotides read TGTGCCAGCAGCCAAGCGATCGGGGGAAACTACGAGCAGTACTTC.

The chain has TRBV5-1 and TRBJ2-1, with D tentatively TRBD1 (6 bases). From germline, CDR1 is SGHRS and CDR2 YFSETQ. V lost 2 bases and J lost 4, with 7 bases in between. The CDR3 runs 13 residues. CDR3 sequence reads: CASSLQGYNEQFF. CDR3 nucleotides: TGCGCCAGCAGCTTACAGGGATACAATGAGCAGTTCTTC.

The chain uses TRBV2 and TRBJ2-3, with 13 bases identical to TRBD2. The CDR3 consists of 16 residues. V was pared by 1 base and J by 5 bases, with 3 bases of the junction left unmatched. Germline-derived CDR1 and CDR2 are SNHLY and FYNNEI. The CDR3 here is CASSEELAGGRDTQYF. The CDR3 region has the DNA TGTGCCAGCAGTGAAGAACTAGCGGGGGGGCGAGATACGCAGTATTTT.

V usage is TRBV7-2 and J usage is TRBJ2-1; tentatively, D is TRBD2 (7 bases). V was clipped by 7 bases and J by 6 bases, with 13 bases between them. The CDR3 loop spans 13 amino acids. CDR1 is SGHTA, CDR2 FQGNSA, per germline. The CDR3 region has the DNA TGTGCCAGCACCACGGGGGGCGTCAATGAGCAGTTCTTC. Residues: CASTTGGVNEQFF.